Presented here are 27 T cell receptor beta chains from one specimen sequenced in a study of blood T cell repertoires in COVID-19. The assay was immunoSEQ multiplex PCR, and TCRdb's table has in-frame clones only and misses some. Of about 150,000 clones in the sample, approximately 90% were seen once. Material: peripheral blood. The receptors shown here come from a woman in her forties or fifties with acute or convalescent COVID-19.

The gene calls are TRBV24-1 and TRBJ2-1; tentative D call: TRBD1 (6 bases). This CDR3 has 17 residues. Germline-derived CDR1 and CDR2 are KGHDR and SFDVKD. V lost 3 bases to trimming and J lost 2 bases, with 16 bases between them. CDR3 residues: CATSDPLAGATYNEQFF. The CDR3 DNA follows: TGTGCCACCAGTGATCCCCTCGCAGGGGCAACCTACAATGAGCAGTTCTTC.

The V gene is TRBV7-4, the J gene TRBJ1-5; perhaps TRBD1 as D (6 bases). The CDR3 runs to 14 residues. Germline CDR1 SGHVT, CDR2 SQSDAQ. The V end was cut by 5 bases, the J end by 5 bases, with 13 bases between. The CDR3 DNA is TGTGCCAGCAGCCTTGGCAGGGGTGATCAGCCCCAGCATTTT. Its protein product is CASSLGRGDQPQHF.

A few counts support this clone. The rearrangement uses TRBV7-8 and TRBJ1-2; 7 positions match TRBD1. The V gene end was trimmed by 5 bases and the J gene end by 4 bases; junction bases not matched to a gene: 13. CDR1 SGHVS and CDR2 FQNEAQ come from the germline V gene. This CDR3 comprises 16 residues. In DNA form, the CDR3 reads TGTGCCAGCAGCAGAACCACCGGGACAGTGGGCTATGGCTACACCTTC. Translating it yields CASSRTTGTVGYGYTF. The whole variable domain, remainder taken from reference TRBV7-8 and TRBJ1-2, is GAGVSQSPRYKVAKRGQDVALRCDPISGHVSLFWYQQALGQGPEFLTYFQNEAQLDKSGLPSDRFFAERPEGSVSTLKIQRTQQEDSAVYLCASSRTTGTVGYGYTFGSGTRLTVV.

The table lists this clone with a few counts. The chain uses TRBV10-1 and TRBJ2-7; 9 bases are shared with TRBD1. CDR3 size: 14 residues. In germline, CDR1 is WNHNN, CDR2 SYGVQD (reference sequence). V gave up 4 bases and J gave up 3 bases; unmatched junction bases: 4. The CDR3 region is CASSGTGALYEQYF. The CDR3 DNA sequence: TGCGCCAGCAGTGGGACAGGGGCCCTCTACGAGCAGTACTTC.

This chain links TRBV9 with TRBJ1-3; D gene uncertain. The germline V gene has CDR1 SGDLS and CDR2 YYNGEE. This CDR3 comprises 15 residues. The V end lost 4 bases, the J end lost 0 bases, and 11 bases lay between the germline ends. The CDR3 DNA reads TGTGCCAGCAGCACCGTTGCGGGCTCTGGAAACACCATATATTTT. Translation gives CASSTVAGSGNTIYF.

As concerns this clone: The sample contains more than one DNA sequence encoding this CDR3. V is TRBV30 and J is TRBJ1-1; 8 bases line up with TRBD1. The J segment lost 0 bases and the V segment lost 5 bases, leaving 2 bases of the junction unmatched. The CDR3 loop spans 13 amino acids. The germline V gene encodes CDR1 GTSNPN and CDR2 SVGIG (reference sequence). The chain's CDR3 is CAWDRGMNTEAFF. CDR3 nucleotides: TGTGCCTGGGACAGGGGCATGAACACTGAAGCTTTCTTT.

The CDR3 protein is CASSPRGQEKLFF. The DNA of the CDR3 is TGTGCCAGCAGCCCTCGAGGACAGGAGAAACTGTTTTTT. This chain joins TRBV7-2 and TRBJ1-4; TRBD1 matches at 7 bases. The V and J ends lost 5 bases and 11 bases, in that order; junction bases with no gene match: 8. Germline V lookup: CDR1 SGHTA, CDR2 FQGNSA. The CDR3 totals 13 residues.

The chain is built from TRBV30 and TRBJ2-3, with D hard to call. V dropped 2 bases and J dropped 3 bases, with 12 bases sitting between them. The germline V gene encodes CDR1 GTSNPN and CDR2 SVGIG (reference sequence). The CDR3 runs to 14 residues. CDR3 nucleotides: TGTGCCTGGAGTCGAACCAGCGAGACAGATACGCAGTATTTT. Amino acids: CAWSRTSETDTQYF.

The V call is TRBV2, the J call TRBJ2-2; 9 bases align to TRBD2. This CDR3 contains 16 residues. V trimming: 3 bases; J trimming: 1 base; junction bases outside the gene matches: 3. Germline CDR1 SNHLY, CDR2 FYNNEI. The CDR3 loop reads CASSESSGGNTGELFF. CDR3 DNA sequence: TGTGCCAGCAGTGAGAGTAGCGGGGGGAACACCGGGGAGCTGTTTTTT.

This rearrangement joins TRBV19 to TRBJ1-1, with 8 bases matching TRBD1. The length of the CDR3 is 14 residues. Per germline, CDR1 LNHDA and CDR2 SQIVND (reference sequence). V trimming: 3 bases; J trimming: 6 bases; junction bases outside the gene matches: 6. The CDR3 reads CASSMTGVVAEAFF. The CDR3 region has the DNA TGTGCCAGTAGTATGACAGGGGTGGTAGCTGAAGCTTTCTTT.

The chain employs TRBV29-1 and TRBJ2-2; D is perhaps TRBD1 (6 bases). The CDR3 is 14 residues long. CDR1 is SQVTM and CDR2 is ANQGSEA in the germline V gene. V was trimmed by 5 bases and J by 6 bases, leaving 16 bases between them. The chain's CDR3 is CSVTGQTVPGELFF. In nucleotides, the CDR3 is TGCAGCGTTACAGGACAGACTGTACCCGGGGAGCTGTTTTTT.

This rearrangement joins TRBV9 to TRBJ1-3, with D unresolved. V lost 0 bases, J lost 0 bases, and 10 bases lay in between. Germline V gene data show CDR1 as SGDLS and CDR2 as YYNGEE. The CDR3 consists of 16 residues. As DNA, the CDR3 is TGTGCCAGCAGCGTAGAACCCGGAGACTCTGGAAACACCATATATTTT. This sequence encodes CASSVEPGDSGNTIYF.

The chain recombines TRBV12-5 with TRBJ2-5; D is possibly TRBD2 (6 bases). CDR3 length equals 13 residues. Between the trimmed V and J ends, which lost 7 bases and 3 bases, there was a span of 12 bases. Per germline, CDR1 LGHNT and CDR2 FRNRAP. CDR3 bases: TGTGCTAGTGCCCGGCGGAGGGAAGAGACCCAGTACTTC. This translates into CASARRREETQYF.

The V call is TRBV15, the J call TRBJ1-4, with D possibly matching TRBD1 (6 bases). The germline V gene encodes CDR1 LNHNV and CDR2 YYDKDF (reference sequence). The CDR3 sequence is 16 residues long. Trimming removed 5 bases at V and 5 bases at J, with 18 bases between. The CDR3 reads CATSAGAATLNEKLFF. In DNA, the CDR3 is TGTGCCACCAGCGCAGGGGCGGCTACTCTCAATGAAAAACTGTTTTTT.

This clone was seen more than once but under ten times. DNA of the CDR3: TGCGCCAGCAGTGACAGGAACACTGAAGCTTTCTTT. It yields the protein CASSDRNTEAFF. The gene calls are TRBV10-2 and TRBJ1-1; D is ambiguous. This CDR3 comprises 12 residues. V was cut by 3 bases and J by 1 base, with 3 bases left in between. In germline, CDR1 is WSHSY, CDR2 SAAADI.

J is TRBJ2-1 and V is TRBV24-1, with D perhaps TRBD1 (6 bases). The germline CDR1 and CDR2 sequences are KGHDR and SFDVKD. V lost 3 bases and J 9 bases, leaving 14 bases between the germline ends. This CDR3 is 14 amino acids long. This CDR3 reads CATSDHYRVPEQFF. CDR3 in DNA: TGTGCCACCAGTGATCACTACAGGGTTCCTGAGCAGTTCTTC.

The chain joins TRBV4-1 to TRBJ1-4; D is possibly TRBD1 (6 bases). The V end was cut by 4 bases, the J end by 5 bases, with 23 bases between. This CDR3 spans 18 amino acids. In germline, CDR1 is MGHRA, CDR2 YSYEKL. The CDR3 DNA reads TGCGCCAGCAGCCCTCATTCTCTGACGGGACAACGAAATGAAAAACTGTTTTTT. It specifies CASSPHSLTGQRNEKLFF.

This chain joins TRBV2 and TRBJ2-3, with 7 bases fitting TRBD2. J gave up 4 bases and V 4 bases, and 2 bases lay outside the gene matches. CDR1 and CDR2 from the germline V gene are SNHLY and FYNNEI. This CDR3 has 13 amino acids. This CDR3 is CASSGLAADTQYF. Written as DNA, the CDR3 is TGTGCCAGCAGTGGACTAGCAGCAGATACGCAGTATTTT.

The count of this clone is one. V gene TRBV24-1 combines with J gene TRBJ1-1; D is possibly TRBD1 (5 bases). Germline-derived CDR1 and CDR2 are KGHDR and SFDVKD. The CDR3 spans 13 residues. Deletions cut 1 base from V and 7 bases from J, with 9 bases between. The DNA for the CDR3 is TGTGCCACCAGTGATTTTGGGGGGGATGAAGCTTTCTTT. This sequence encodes CATSDFGGDEAFF.

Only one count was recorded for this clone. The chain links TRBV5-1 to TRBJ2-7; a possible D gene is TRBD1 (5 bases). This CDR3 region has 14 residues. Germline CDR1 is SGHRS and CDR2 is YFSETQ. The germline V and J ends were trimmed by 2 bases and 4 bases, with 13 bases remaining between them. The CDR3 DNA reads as TGCGCCAGCAGCTTAGAAGGGGTCCATTACGAGCAGTACTTC. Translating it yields CASSLEGVHYEQYF.

The CDR3 DNA follows: TGTGCCAGCAGCCCCTCCGACAGTAACTATGGCTACACCTTC. The encoded protein is CASSPSDSNYGYTF. V gene TRBV6-6 combines with J gene TRBJ1-2; TRBD1 might be the D (5 bases). The length of the CDR3 is 14 residues. V shed 6 bases and J shed 1 base, with 12 bases lying between them. Germline V gene lookup returns CDR1 MNHNY and CDR2 SVGAGI (reference sequence).

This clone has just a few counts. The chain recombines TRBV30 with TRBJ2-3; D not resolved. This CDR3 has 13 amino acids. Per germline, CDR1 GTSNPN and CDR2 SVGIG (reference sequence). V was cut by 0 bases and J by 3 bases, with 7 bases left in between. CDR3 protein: CAWSVAFTDTQYF. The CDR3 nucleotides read TGTGCCTGGAGTGTAGCCTTTACAGATACGCAGTATTTT.

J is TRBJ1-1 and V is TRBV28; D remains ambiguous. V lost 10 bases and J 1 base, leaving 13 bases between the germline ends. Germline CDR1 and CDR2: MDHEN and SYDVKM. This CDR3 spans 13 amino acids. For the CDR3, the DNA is TGTGCCACTCAGCGGGTCGGGAACACTGAAGCTTTCTTT. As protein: CATQRVGNTEAFF. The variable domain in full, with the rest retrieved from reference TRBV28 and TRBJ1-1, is DVKVTQSSRYLVKRTGEKVFLECVQDMDHENMFWYRQDPGLGLRLIYFSYDVKMKEKGDIPEGYSVSREKKERFSLILESASTNQTSMYLCATQRVGNTEAFFGQGTRLTVV.

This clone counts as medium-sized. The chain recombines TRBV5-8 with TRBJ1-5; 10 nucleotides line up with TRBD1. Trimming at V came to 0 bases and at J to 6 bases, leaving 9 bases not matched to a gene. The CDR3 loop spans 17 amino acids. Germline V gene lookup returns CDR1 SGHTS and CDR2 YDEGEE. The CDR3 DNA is TGTGCCAGCAGCTTGGCAACCGGGACAGGGGTTCGTCAGCCCCAGCATTTT. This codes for CASSLATGTGVRQPQHF.

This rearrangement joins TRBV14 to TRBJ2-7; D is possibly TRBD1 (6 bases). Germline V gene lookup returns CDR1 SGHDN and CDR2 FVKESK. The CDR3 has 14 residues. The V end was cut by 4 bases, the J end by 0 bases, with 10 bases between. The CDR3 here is CASSLGTPSYEQYF. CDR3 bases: TGTGCCAGCAGCCTTGGGACACCCTCCTACGAGCAGTACTTC.

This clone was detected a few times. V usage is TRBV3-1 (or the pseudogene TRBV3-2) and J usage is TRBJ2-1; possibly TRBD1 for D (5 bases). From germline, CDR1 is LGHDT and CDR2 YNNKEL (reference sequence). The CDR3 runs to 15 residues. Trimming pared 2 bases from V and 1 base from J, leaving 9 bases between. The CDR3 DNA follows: TGTGCCAGCAGCCAAAGGGGCCCTTCCTACAATGAGCAGTTCTTC. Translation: CASSQRGPSYNEQFF.

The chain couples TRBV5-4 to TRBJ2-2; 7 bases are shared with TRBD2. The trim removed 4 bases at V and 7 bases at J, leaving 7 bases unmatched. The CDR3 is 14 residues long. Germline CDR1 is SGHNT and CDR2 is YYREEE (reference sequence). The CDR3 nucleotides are TGTGCCAGCAGCGCAGCGGGAACAGTCGGGGAGCTGTTTTTT. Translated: CASSAAGTVGELFF.